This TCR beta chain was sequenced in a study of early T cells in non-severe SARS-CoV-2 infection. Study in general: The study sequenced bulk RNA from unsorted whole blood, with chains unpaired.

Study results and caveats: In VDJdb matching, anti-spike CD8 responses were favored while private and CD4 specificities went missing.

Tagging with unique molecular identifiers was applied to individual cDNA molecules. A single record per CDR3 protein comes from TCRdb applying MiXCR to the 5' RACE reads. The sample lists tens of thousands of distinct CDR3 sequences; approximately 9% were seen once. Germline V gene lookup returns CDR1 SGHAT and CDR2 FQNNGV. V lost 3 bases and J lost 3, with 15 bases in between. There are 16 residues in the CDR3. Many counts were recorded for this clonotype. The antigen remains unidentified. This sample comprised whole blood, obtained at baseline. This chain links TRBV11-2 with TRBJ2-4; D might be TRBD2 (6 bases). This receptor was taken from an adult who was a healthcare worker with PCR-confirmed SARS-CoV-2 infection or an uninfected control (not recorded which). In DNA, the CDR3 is TGTGCCAGCAGCTTTCTCGTTTTCGGGGGCAAAAACATTCAGTACTTC. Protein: CASSFLVFGGKNIQYF.